Below, 27 T cell receptor beta chains from the same sample are listed, as sequenced in a study of OX40 agonist ivuxolimab in advanced cancers. Generated by immunoSEQ multiplex PCR, the TCRdb table keeps only in-frame clones and is missing some. In the table there are tens of thousands of clones, around 90% of which are singletons. Source: CD4+ or CD8+ T cells sorted from blood, taken in a trial of the OX40 agonist ivuxolimab. The receptors derive from an adult with an advanced solid tumor such as melanoma, head and neck, liver or kidney cancer.

The chain combines TRBV2 with TRBJ2-1, with TRBD2 matching 8 bases. V gave up 7 bases and J gave up 6 bases; unmatched junction bases: 5. The CDR3 totals 13 residues. CDR1 and CDR2 (germline): SNHLY, FYNNEI. The CDR3 protein is CASTGTSSNEQFF. Here the CDR3 DNA reads TGTGCCAGCACCGGGACTAGTAGCAATGAGCAGTTCTTC.

Comments on this clone: This CDR3 is also generated by other DNA sequences in the sample. V and J are TRBV9 and TRBJ1-5; no reliable D call. V was trimmed by 2 bases and J by 0 bases, leaving 6 bases between them. This CDR3 comprises 14 residues. Per the germline V gene, CDR1 is SGDLS and CDR2 is YYNGEE. The DNA of the CDR3 is TGTGCCAGCAGCGTTGGAGTTAGCAATCAGCCCCAGCATTTT. This codes for CASSVGVSNQPQHF.

The rearrangement uses TRBV2 and TRBJ2-3; 8 positions match TRBD1. V was clipped by 6 bases and J by 0 bases; unmatched bases: 11. The germline CDR1 and CDR2 sequences are SNHLY and FYNNEI. This CDR3 has 17 residues. CDR3 DNA: TGTGCCAGCAGACCGACAGGGGCTTTGGATAGCACAGATACGCAGTATTTT. Amino acids: CASRPTGALDSTDTQYF.

The rearrangement joins TRBV21-1 to TRBJ2-7; the table's D call TRBD2 went unverified against the DNA. TRBV21-1 is a pseudogene. This CDR3 has 15 amino acids. The CDR3 DNA is TGTGCCAGCAGCGAAAGTAGTGGGGGGAGCTACGAGCAGTACTTC. Encoded protein: CASSESSGGSYEQYF.

V usage is TRBV7-9 and J usage is TRBJ2-1, with TRBD1 matching 8 bases. V dropped 5 bases and J dropped 4; count of bases not matched to a gene: 1. CDR1 and CDR2 from the germline V gene are SEHNR and FQNEAQ (reference sequence). The CDR3 runs 13 residues. The CDR3 spells CASSHRGYNEQFF. CDR3 nucleotide sequence: TGTGCCAGCAGCCACAGGGGGTACAATGAGCAGTTCTTC.

The chain links TRBV6-5 to TRBJ2-7; 9 positions agree with TRBD1. The V gene's germline CDR1 is MNHEY and CDR2 SVGAGI. This CDR3 region has 15 residues. The trim removed 2 bases at V and 4 bases at J, leaving 6 bases unmatched. CDR3 nucleotide sequence: TGTGCCAGCAGTTACGGGGGACAGGGTGAATACGAGCAGTACTTC. Translating it yields CASSYGGQGEYEQYF.

The V call is TRBV9, the J call TRBJ2-7; 8 nucleotides line up with TRBD2. The CDR3 is 16 amino acids. The germline gives CDR1 SGDLS, CDR2 YYNGEE. V shed 0 bases and J 3 bases; nucleotides not matched to a gene: 8. The CDR3 DNA reads as TGTGCCAGCAGCGTAGGGTCAGCGGGAGTATTCTACGAGCAGTACTTC. The encoded protein is CASSVGSAGVFYEQYF.

The CDR3 sequence: CASSPLTLAGVSNEQFF. The CDR3 DNA sequence: TGCGCCAGCAGCCCGTTAACACTAGCGGGAGTGAGCAATGAGCAGTTCTTC. The chain joins TRBV4-3 to TRBJ2-1, with 11 positions matching TRBD2. The CDR3 length is 17 residues. Germline lookup yields CDR1 LGHNA and CDR2 YSLEER. Germline trimming cut 4 bases from V and 6 bases from J; bases unmatched to any gene: 11.

The V call is TRBV7-9, the J call TRBJ1-2; TRBD1 matches 8 bases. From germline, CDR1 is SEHNR and CDR2 FQNEAQ (reference sequence). This CDR3 has 15 amino acids. V lost 3 bases, J lost 4 bases, and 7 bases stayed unmatched. This chain's CDR3 is CASSFQGALGYGYTF. The CDR3 coding sequence is TGTGCCAGCAGCTTTCAGGGGGCTCTAGGCTATGGCTACACCTTC. Full variable domain (remainder filled in from reference TRBV7-9 and TRBJ1-2): DTGVSQNPRHKITKRGQNVTFRCDPISEHNRLYWYRQTLGQGPEFLTYFQNEAQLEKSRLLSDRFSAERPKGSFSTLEIQRTEQGDSAMYLCASSFQGALGYGYTFGSGTRLTVV.

The gene calls are TRBV7-9 and TRBJ1-4; TRBD1 aligns across 7 bases. CDR1 and CDR2 from the germline V gene are SEHNR and FQNEAQ (reference sequence). V dropped 5 bases and J dropped 15; count of bases not matched to a gene: 9. CDR3 length equals 12 residues. The CDR3 sequence: CASSPGTDWMFF. The CDR3 nucleotides are TGTGCCAGCAGCCCAGGGACAGATTGGATGTTTTTT. The whole variable domain, remainder taken from reference TRBV7-9 and TRBJ1-4, is DTGVSQNPRHKITKRGQNVTFRCDPISEHNRLYWYRQTLGQGPEFLTYFQNEAQLEKSRLLSDRFSAERPKGSFSTLEIQRTEQGDSAMYLCASSPGTDWMFFGSGTQLSVL.

This chain links TRBV19 with TRBJ1-5; D not resolved. The CDR3 sequence is 13 residues long. Germline V gives CDR1 LNHDA, CDR2 SQIVND (reference sequence). V shed 3 bases and J shed 5 bases, with 8 bases lying between them. The CDR3 loop is CASSMAPHQPQHF. The CDR3, as DNA: TGTGCCAGTAGTATGGCTCCTCATCAGCCCCAGCATTTT. Full variable domain (outside the CDR3, taken from reference TRBV19 and TRBJ1-5): DGGITQSPKYLFRKEGQNVTLSCEQNLNHDAMYWYRQDPGQGLRLIYYSQIVNDFQKGDIAEGYSVSREKKESFPLTVTSAQKNPTAFYLCASSMAPHQPQHFGDGTRLSIL.

A remark on this clone: One end of the junction fails to match germline, which may point to a read error. The gene calls are TRBV7-9 and TRBJ1-1; D remains unclear. CDR3 length: 11 amino acids. Germline V lookup: CDR1 SEHNR, CDR2 FQNEAQ (reference sequence). This CDR3 reads CAVRENAEAFF. The CDR3 DNA reads as TGTGCCGTCAGAGAGAACGCTGAAGCTTTCTTT.

The chain links TRBV27 to TRBJ2-7; 9 nucleotides align to TRBD1. Germline CDR1 is MNHEY and CDR2 is SMNVEV (reference sequence). CDR3 size: 18 residues. V lost 9 bases, J lost 1 base, and 19 bases stayed unmatched. The CDR3 spells CARKIPPMPGQGSYEQYF. DNA for the CDR3: TGTGCCAGGAAGATCCCCCCAATGCCGGGACAGGGATCCTACGAGCAGTACTTC.

The rearrangement links TRBV19 to TRBJ2-3; 10 positions agree with TRBD2. Per the germline V gene, CDR1 is LNHDA and CDR2 is SQIVND (reference sequence). V lost 3 bases to trimming and J lost 2 bases; unmatched junction nucleotides: 5. The CDR3 extends over 16 amino acids. CDR3 residues: CASSILAGGYTDTQYF. The CDR3 DNA follows: TGTGCCAGTAGTATTTTAGCGGGAGGATACACAGATACGCAGTATTTT.

CDR3 region: CASSIRVNLYNEQFF. The CDR3, as DNA: TGTGCCAGTAGTATTAGGGTAAACCTCTACAATGAGCAGTTCTTC. The rearrangement joins TRBV19 to TRBJ2-1; D not resolved. The V gene's germline CDR1 is LNHDA and CDR2 SQIVND (reference sequence). CDR3 length equals 15 residues. Trimming stripped 3 bases from V and 3 bases from J, with 12 bases between.

The chain links TRBV28 to TRBJ2-7; either TRBD1 or TRBD2 may fit D (6 bases each). Germline V gene lookup returns CDR1 MDHEN and CDR2 SYDVKM. The CDR3 sequence is 14 residues long. Between the trimmed V and J ends, which lost 10 bases and 3 bases, there was a span of 19 bases. The CDR3 protein is CATRQVGGVYEQYF. Written as DNA, the CDR3 is TGTGCCACCAGACAGGTCGGAGGGGTCTACGAGCAGTACTTC.

This clone turned up a few times. The chain couples TRBV25-1 to TRBJ1-1; a weak D match, TRBD1 (5 bases). The CDR3 spans 14 residues. Trimming removed 6 bases at V and 0 bases at J, with 11 bases between. Germline V CDR1 and CDR2: MGHDK, SYGVNS. The CDR3 protein is CASRGRGLNTEAFF. The CDR3 nucleotides are TGTGCCAGCAGGGGGAGGGGATTGAACACTGAAGCTTTCTTT.

The rearrangement links TRBV2 to TRBJ1-4, with D maybe TRBD1 (6 bases). Germline V gene data show CDR1 as SNHLY and CDR2 as FYNNEI. The length of the CDR3 is 11 residues. V lost 6 bases to trimming and J lost 12 bases, with 11 bases between them. The CDR3 loop reads CASRGQGELFF. The CDR3 DNA sequence: TGTGCCAGCAGGGGACAAGGGGAACTGTTTTTT. Variable domain in full (rest from reference TRBV2 and TRBJ1-4): EPEVTQTPSHQVTQMGQEVILRCVPISNHLYFYWYRQILGQKVEFLVSFYNNEISEKSEIFDDQFSVERPDGSNFTLKIRSTKLEDSAMYFCASRGQGELFFGSGTQLSVL.

The V and J genes are TRBV27 and TRBJ2-2; perhaps TRBD2 as D (6 bases). This CDR3 spans 15 amino acids. Deletions cut 3 bases from V and 6 bases from J, with 14 bases between. Germline V gives CDR1 MNHEY, CDR2 SMNVEV (reference sequence). CDR3 region: CASSFGGIPPGELFF. The DNA of the CDR3 is TGTGCCAGCAGTTTTGGCGGGATTCCCCCCGGGGAGCTGTTTTTT.

This clone was recorded once. The chain uses TRBV5-1 and TRBJ1-1; D is unclear. The V gene lost 0 bases and the J gene lost 0 bases, with 9 bases spanning the gap. Germline CDR1 and CDR2: SGHRS and YFSETQ. The CDR3 contains 15 residues. CDR3 DNA: TGCGCCAGCAGCTTGGAGGCGACAATGAACACTGAAGCTTTCTTT. Encoded protein: CASSLEATMNTEAFF.

V and J are TRBV9 and TRBJ1-1; 7 nucleotides line up with TRBD1. This CDR3 has 13 amino acids. The V and J ends lost 0 bases and 4 bases, in that order; junction bases with no gene match: 0. Germline V gene lookup returns CDR1 SGDLS and CDR2 YYNGEE. In nucleotides, the CDR3 is TGTGCCAGCAGCGTAGACAGGGGCACTGAAGCTTTCTTT. Translating it yields CASSVDRGTEAFF.

The chain joins TRBV19 to TRBJ2-3, with D possibly being TRBD1 (6 bases). Germline V gives CDR1 LNHDA, CDR2 SQIVND (reference sequence). This CDR3 has 13 residues. V was cut by 5 bases and J by 6 bases, with 12 bases left in between. The CDR3 DNA sequence: TGTGCCAGTAGTCCGGAGAGGGGGGATACGCAGTATTTT. Protein: CASSPERGDTQYF.

Comment on this clone: Other nucleotide sequences from this sample produce the same CDR3. The chain is built from TRBV7-2 and TRBJ2-1; 7 bases line up with TRBD2. This CDR3 has 15 residues. The trim removed 3 bases at V and 3 bases at J, leaving 5 bases unmatched. Germline CDR1 SGHTA, CDR2 FQGNSA. The CDR3 loop reads CASSLGLAVYNEQFF. The CDR3 DNA follows: TGTGCCAGCAGCTTGGGGCTAGCGGTCTACAATGAGCAGTTCTTC. Full variable domain (outside the CDR3, taken from reference TRBV7-2 and TRBJ2-1): GAGVSQSPSNKVTEKGKDVELRCDPISGHTALYWYRQSLGQGLEFLIYFQGNSAPDKSGLPSDRFSAERTGGSVSTLTIQRTQQEDSAVYLCASSLGLAVYNEQFFGPGTRLTVL.

The rearrangement joins TRBV9 to TRBJ2-2; D remains ambiguous. Germline loops: CDR1 SGDLS, CDR2 YYNGEE. CDR3 length equals 14 residues. The V and J ends lost 0 bases and 4 bases respectively, with 7 bases between them. The CDR3 coding sequence is TGTGCCAGCAGCGTAGTTGGGTCCACCGGGGAGCTGTTTTTT. Protein sequence: CASSVVGSTGELFF.

The chain recombines TRBV27 with TRBJ2-3; tentative D call: TRBD1 (6 bases). Germline V gene data show CDR1 as MNHEY and CDR2 as SMNVEV (reference sequence). Trimming removed 3 bases at V and 4 bases at J, with 14 bases between. The CDR3 totals 15 residues. Written as DNA, the CDR3 is TGTGCCAGCAGTTTGTTAGCTGGGGGCGCAGATACGCAGTATTTT. It yields the protein CASSLLAGGADTQYF.

This clone was detected only a few times. J is TRBJ2-1 and V is TRBV13, with D perhaps matching TRBD1 or TRBD2 (5 bases each). The CDR3 extends over 14 amino acids. The V and J ends lost 5 bases and 0 bases respectively, with 8 bases between them. Germline CDR1 PRHDT, CDR2 FYEKMQ (reference sequence). CDR3 sequence (DNA): TGTGCCAGCAGCCTGGGACGCTCCTACAATGAGCAGTTCTTC. Amino acids: CASSLGRSYNEQFF.

The J gene is TRBJ2-2, the V gene TRBV27, with D maybe TRBD1 (5 bases). Germline V gene sequence: CDR1 MNHEY, CDR2 SMNVEV (reference sequence). This CDR3 region has 17 residues. V lost 4 bases and J lost 4, with 19 bases in between. Here the CDR3 reads CASSYSLARTLTGELFF. The DNA of the CDR3 is TGTGCCAGCAGTTATTCTTTGGCCAGGACACTCACCGGGGAGCTGTTTTTT.